This is a list of T cell receptor beta chains from one sample in a study of shared clonotypes between healthy human individuals. TCRdb keeps only in-frame clones here, not all; method: immunoSEQ multiplex PCR. The repertoire has over a million clones, approximately 97% of them found once; the top ten carry over 1%. Material for sequencing was naive CD4+ T cells sorted from blood. The origin of the receptors is a man aged 25 to 40 in good health. CDR3s include the opening cysteine and the closing phenylalanine or tryptophan. The order of the fields is J gene, D gene, V gene, clone size, CDR3 DNA, CDR3 protein. A D gene is named only where the DNA matches it firmly. Size values are once, few and many counts, or a class for expanded clones, and some rows have none.

>TRBJ1-2|.|TRBV7-2|.
TGTGCCAGCAGCTTGTTAGCAAACTATGGCTACACCTTC
CASSLLANYGYTF
>TRBJ2-1|.|TRBV2|.
TGTGCCAGCAGTGTCGCGTTTGGGGGGAGGGACAATGGGCAGTTCTTC
CASSVAFGGRDNGQFF
>TRBJ2-2|.|TRBV5-6|.
TGTGCCAGCAGCGTCAGGGCCGGGGAGCTGTTTTTT
CASSVRAGELFF
>TRBJ2-5|.|TRBV5-4|.
TGTGCCAGCAGCTTGCCGGTTAGCGGACCGTCGACCCAGTACTTC
CASSLPVSGPSTQYF
>TRBJ1-1|TRBD1|TRBV18|.
TGTGCCAGCTCACCATATTATGACAGGGTTGCAAGCACTGAAGCTTTCTTT
CASSPYYDRVASTEAFF
>TRBJ2-5|TRBD2|TRBV5-4|.
TGTGCCAGCAGCCTGGGGTGGGGCCGGACTAGCGGACCGCAAGAGACCCAGTACTTC
CASSLGWGRTSGPQETQYF
>TRBJ1-2|TRBD1|TRBV29-1|.
TGCAGCGTTGACACAGGGGAGGGAGGCTACACCTTC
CSVDTGEGGYTF
>TRBJ2-7|.|TRBV2|once
TGTGCCAGCCTTTGGGGTTCGAGCTCCTACGAGCAGTACTTC
CASLWGSSSYEQYF
>TRBJ2-5|TRBD1|TRBV15|.
TGTGCCACCAGCAGAGGCGGACAGGCATCGGAGACCCAGTACTTC
CATSRGGQASETQYF
>TRBJ1-2|.|TRBV2|.
TGTGCCAGCAGTGAAAAGGGTCCGGGCTATGGCTACACCTTC
CASSEKGPGYGYTF
>TRBJ2-1|.|TRBV13|.
TGTGCCAGCAGCTTAGTGGGTTCGAGCTCCTACAATGAGCAGTTCTTC
CASSLVGSSSYNEQFF
>TRBJ2-5|.|TRBV5-1|.
TGCGCCAGCAGCCCCCACGGGGCCAACATTCAAGAGACCCAGTACTTC
CASSPHGANIQETQYF
>TRBJ2-7|.|TRBV13|once
TGTGCCAGCAGCATCCGGACAGCTAGCTACGAGCAGTACTTC
CASSIRTASYEQYF
>TRBJ2-5|TRBD1|TRBV10-2|.
TGCGCCAGCAGCCCTCGTGCAGGGGGTGTCCTACCCTCCGGCCCCCGGGAGACCCAGTACTTC
CASSPRAGGVLPSGPRETQYF
>TRBJ2-5|.|TRBV27|.
TGTGCCAGCAGTTTATTGGGACATCTAAAAGAGACCCAGTACTTC
CASSLLGHLKETQYF
>TRBJ2-1|.|TRBV5-8|.
TGTGCCAGCAGCTTTTTAAGTGAGCAGTTCTTC
CASSFLSEQFF
>TRBJ1-1|.|TRBV5-1|.
TGCGCCAGCAGCTTAGTCCCCACGGCTGAAGCTTTCTTT
CASSLVPTAEAFF
>TRBJ2-7|TRBD1|TRBV11-2|.
TGTGCCAGCAGCTTAGGGGACAGGGGATACGAGCAGTACTTC
CASSLGDRGYEQYF
>TRBJ2-1|.|TRBV5-6|.
TGTGCCAGCAGCCTTCCTGGCCGTGGGGCCGACTCATTTATGGGGGGGTTCTTC
CASSLPGRGADSFMGGFF
>TRBJ1-2|.|TRBV28|.
TGTGCCAGCAGCCCGTTAGGAGGGGGCTATGGCTACACCTTC
CASSPLGGGYGYTF
>TRBJ2-7|TRBD2|TRBV19|.
TGTGCCAGTAGACTAGCGGGAGCCTACGAGCAGTACTTC
CASRLAGAYEQYF
>TRBJ2-1|.|TRBV6-1|.
TGTGCCAGCAGTGAAGCGCTTCGGGCAGGGGACAATGAGCAGTTCTTC
CASSEALRAGDNEQFF
>TRBJ2-7|.|TRBV7-2|.
TGTGCCAGCAGCTTAGAACCGGGACTCTCCTACGAGCAGTACTTC
CASSLEPGLSYEQYF
>TRBJ2-2|.|TRBV10-1|.
TGCGCCAGCAGTGAACAGACGAACACCGGGGAGCTGTTTTTT
CASSEQTNTGELFF
>TRBJ2-1|.|TRBV27|once
TGTGCCAGCACATACCTCGGACAGAGGTCCTACAATGAGCAGTTCTTC
CASTYLGQRSYNEQFF
>TRBJ1-2|TRBD1|TRBV6-5|few
TGTGCCAGCAGGGGACCGGGACAGGGTCCGGATGGCTACACCTTC
CASRGPGQGPDGYTF
>TRBJ2-4|.|TRBV7-6|.
TGTGCCAGCAGCTTAGCGGGGGCCAAAAACATTCAGTACTTC
CASSLAGAKNIQYF
>TRBJ1-2|TRBD1|TRBV5-1|.
TGCGCCAGCAGCCTCCGGGACAGGGGACTTACTCCCAACTATGGCTACACCTTC
CASSLRDRGLTPNYGYTF
>TRBJ2-5|.|TRBV29-1|.
TGCAGCTACACACCCCCAGGGGCTGTTGAGACCCAGTACTTC
CSYTPPGAVETQYF
>TRBJ2-7|.|TRBV2|.
TGTGCCAGCAGTGATATGGATCTCTACGAGCAGTACTTC
CASSDMDLYEQYF
>TRBJ1-5|.|TRBV30|.
TGTGCCTCCTCGCCAGCAGGCAATCAGCCCCAGCATTTT
CASSPAGNQPQHF
>TRBJ1-1|.|TRBV5-1|few
TGCGCCAGCAGCTTGGGTGGGAACACTGAAGCTTTCTTT
CASSLGGNTEAFF
>TRBJ2-7|.|TRBV6-5|.
TGTGCCAGCAAGGGACCTCTAAACTACGAGCAGTACTTC
CASKGPLNYEQYF
>TRBJ2-2|.|TRBV7-2|.
TGTGCCAGCAGCCCCGGGTCCAGATACACCGGGGAGCTGTTTTTT
CASSPGSRYTGELFF
>TRBJ2-1|TRBD2|TRBV5-1|.
TGCGCCAGCAGCCCAACTAGCGGGGTCTCCTACAATGAGCAGTTCTTC
CASSPTSGVSYNEQFF
>TRBJ2-1|TRBD2|TRBV5-4|.
TGTGCCAGCAGCCTAAGCGGGAGAATGGGAAATGAGCAGTTCTTC
CASSLSGRMGNEQFF
>TRBJ2-1|.|TRBV6-5|.
TGTGCCAGCAGTTCTTCACTTGACAGGACTTACAATGAGCAGTTCTTC
CASSSSLDRTYNEQFF
>TRBJ2-1|.|TRBV18|.
TGTGCCAGCTCACCTTCTCGCGTTGAGCAGTTCTTC
CASSPSRVEQFF
>TRBJ1-2|TRBD1|TRBV4-1|.
TGCGCCAGCAGCCAAGATTATGGACAGGCAAACTATGGCTACACCTTC
CASSQDYGQANYGYTF
>TRBJ2-1|TRBD2|TRBV18|.
TGTGCCAGCTCACCAGGCCCTCGGCTAGCGGGAGAGGAGCAGTTCTTC
CASSPGPRLAGEEQFF
>TRBJ2-2|TRBD2|TRBV5-6|.
TGTGCCAGCAGCTTCCGGACTAGCGGAGTAAACACCGGGGAGCTGTTTTTT
CASSFRTSGVNTGELFF
>TRBJ2-1|.|TRBV7-9|.
TGTGCCAGCAGCTTCGGAATAAGACCCGGGACATACTCCTACAATGAGCAGTTCTTC
CASSFGIRPGTYSYNEQFF
>TRBJ2-5|TRBD2|TRBV6-1|.
TGTGCCAGCAGTGAATGGACTAGCGGACTCCAAGAGACCCAGTACTTC
CASSEWTSGLQETQYF
>TRBJ2-1|.|TRBV28|once
TGTGCCAGCAGTTCCCTCACAGGGCCAAGCTCCTACAATGAGCAGTTCTTC
CASSSLTGPSSYNEQFF
>TRBJ1-5|.|TRBV6-5|.
TGTGCCAGCAGTTACGGGCAGAAACAGCCCCAGCATTTT
CASSYGQKQPQHF
>TRBJ2-1|TRBD2|TRBV11-2|.
TGTGCCAGCAGCTTACGTTCGGGACTAGCGCGTTACAATGAGCAGTTCTTC
CASSLRSGLARYNEQFF
>TRBJ2-2|.|TRBV14|.
TGTGCCAGCAGCCAAGTCCGCGGGACCAACACCGGGGAGCTGTTTTTT
CASSQVRGTNTGELFF
>TRBJ2-1|.|TRBV2|.
TGTGCCAGCAAATCGTTAGCGGATTCCTACAATGAGCAGTTCTTC
CASKSLADSYNEQFF
>TRBJ2-7|TRBD1|TRBV5-4|once
TGTGCCAGCAGTCGGGACAGGGGATTCTACGAGCAGTACTTC
CASSRDRGFYEQYF
>TRBJ2-7|TRBD1|TRBV18|.
TGTGCCAGCTCCCCGCTTACAGGGGGCGAGCAGTACTTC
CASSPLTGGEQYF
>TRBJ1-4|.|TRBV11-2|few
TGTGCCAGCAGCATAACCGATGGACGGAATGAAAAACTGTTTTTT
CASSITDGRNEKLFF
>TRBJ1-4|.|TRBV6-5|.
TGTGCCAGCAGTCGCAGAACCTCTAATGAAAAACTGTTTTTT
CASSRRTSNEKLFF